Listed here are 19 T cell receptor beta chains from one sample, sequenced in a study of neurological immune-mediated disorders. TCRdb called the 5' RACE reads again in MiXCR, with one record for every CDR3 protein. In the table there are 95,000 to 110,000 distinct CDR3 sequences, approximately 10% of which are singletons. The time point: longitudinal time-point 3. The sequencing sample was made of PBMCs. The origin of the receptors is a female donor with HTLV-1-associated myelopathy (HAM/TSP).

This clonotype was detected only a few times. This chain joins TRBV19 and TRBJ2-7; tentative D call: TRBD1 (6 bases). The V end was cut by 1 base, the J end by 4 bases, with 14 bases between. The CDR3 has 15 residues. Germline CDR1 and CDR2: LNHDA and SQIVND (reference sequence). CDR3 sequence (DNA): TGTGCCAGTAGTATAGGAGCAGGGGCGACGTACGAGCAGTACTTC. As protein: CASSIGAGATYEQYF.

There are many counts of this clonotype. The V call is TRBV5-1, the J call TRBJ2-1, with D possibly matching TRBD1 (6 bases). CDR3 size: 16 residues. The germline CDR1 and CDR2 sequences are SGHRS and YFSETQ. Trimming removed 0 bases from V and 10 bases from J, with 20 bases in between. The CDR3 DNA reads TGCGCCAGCAGCTTGGCCCGGATGGCAGGGGAAGGCGAGCAGTTCTTC. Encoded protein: CASSLARMAGEGEQFF.

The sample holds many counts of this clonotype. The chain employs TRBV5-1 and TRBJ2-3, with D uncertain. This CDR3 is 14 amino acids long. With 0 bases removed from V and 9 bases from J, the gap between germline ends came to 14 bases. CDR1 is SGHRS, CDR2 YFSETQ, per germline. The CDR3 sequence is CASSLGQSVTTQYF. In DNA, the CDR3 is TGCGCCAGCAGCTTGGGGCAGTCAGTGACAACGCAGTATTTT.

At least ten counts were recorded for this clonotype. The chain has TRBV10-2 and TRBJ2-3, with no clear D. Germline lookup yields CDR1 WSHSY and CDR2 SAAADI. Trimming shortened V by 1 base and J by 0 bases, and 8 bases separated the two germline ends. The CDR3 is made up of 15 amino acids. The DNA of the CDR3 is TGCGCCAGCAGTGAGTGGCGGAGTAGCACAGATACGCAGTATTTT. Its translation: CASSEWRSSTDTQYF.

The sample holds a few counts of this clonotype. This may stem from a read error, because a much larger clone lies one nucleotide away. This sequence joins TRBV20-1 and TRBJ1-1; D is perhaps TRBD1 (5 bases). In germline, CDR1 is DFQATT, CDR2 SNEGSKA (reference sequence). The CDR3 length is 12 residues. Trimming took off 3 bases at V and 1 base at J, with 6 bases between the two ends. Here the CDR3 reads CSASRGNTEAFF. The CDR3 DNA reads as TGCAGTGCTAGTAGGGGGAACACTGAAGCTTTCTTT.

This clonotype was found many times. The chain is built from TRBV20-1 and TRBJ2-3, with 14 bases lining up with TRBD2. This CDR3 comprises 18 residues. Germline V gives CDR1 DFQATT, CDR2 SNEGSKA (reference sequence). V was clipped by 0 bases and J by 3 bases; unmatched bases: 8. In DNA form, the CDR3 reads TGCAGTGCTAGAGATCCCAGACTAGCGGGGGGGCGGACAGATACGCAGTATTTT. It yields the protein CSARDPRLAGGRTDTQYF.

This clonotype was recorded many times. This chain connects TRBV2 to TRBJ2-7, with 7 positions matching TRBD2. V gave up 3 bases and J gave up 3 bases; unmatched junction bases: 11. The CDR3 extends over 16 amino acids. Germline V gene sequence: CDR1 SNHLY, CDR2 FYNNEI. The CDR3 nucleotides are TGTGCCAGCAGTGATCCTGGAAAGCGGGGATACTACGAGCAGTACTTC. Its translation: CASSDPGKRGYYEQYF. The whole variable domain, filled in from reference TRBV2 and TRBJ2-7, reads EPEVTQTPSHQVTQMGQEVILRCVPISNHLYFYWYRQILGQKVEFLVSFYNNEISEKSEIFDDQFSVERPDGSNFTLKIRSTKLEDSAMYFCASSDPGKRGYYEQYFGPGTRLTVT.

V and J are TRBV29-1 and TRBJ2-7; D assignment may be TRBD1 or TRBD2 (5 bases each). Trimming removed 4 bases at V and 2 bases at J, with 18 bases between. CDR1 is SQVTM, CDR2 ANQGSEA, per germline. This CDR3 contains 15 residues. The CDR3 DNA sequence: TGCAGCGTTGGATTGATCGGGACGGCAACCTACGAGCAGTACTTC. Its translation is CSVGLIGTATYEQYF.

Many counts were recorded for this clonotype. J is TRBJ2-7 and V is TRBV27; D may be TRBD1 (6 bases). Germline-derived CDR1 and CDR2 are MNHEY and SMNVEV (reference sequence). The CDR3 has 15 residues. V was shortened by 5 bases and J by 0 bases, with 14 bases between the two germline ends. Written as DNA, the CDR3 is TGTGCCAGCAGTGTACCAGGGGTGGGCTCCTACGAGCAGTACTTC. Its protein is CASSVPGVGSYEQYF.

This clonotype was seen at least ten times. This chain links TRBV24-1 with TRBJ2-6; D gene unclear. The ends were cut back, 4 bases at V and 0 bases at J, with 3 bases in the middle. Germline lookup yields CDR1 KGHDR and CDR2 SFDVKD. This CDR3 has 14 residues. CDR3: CATSESSGANVLTF. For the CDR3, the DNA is TGTGCCACCAGTGAATCCTCTGGGGCCAACGTCCTGACTTTC.

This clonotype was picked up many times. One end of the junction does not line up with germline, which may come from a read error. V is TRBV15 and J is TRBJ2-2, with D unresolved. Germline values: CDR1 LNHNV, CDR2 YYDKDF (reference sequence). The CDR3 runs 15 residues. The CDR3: CATSREPVNTGELFF. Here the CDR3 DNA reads TGTGCTACCAGCAGAGAGCCCGTTAATACCGGGGAGCTGTTTTTT.

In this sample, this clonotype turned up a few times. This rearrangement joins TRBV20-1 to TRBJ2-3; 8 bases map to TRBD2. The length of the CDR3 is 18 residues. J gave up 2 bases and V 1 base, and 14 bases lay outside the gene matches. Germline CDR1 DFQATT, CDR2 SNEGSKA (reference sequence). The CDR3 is CSARGLKYGGGSTDTQYF. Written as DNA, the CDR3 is TGCAGTGCTAGAGGGTTAAAATACGGGGGGGGCTCCACAGATACGCAGTATTTT.

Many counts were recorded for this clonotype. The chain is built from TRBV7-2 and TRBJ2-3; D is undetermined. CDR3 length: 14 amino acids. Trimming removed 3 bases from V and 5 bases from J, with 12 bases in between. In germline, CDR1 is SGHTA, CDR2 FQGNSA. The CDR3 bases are TGTGCCAGCAGCTTGGACCTAATAGAAGATACGCAGTATTTT. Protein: CASSLDLIEDTQYF.

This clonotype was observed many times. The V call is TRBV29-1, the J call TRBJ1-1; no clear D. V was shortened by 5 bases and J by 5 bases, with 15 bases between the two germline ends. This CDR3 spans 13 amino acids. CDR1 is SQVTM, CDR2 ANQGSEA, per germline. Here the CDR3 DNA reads TGCAGCGTTTATCGACCGGGGAGGACTGAAGCTTTCTTT. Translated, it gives CSVYRPGRTEAFF.

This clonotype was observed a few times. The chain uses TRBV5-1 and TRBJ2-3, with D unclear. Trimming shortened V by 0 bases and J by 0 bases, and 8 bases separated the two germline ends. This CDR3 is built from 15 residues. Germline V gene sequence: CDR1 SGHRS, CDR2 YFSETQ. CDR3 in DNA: TGCGCCAGCAGCTTGGTTATATCTAGCACAGATACGCAGTATTTT. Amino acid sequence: CASSLVISSTDTQYF.

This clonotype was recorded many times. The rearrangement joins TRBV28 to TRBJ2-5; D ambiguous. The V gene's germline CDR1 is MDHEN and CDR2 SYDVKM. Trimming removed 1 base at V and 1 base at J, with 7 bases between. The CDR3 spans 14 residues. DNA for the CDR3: TGTGCCAGCAGTTTATCCGGCCTCCAAGAGACCCAGTACTTC. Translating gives CASSLSGLQETQYF.

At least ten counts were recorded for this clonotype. The CDR3 spells CASSLMKGPYEQYF. CDR3 sequence (DNA): TGTGCCAGCAGCTTAATGAAGGGCCCCTACGAGCAGTACTTC. J is TRBJ2-7 and V is TRBV7-2; D is ambiguous. The V gene lost 2 bases and the J gene lost 2 bases, with 10 bases spanning the gap. The CDR3 spans 14 residues. Germline CDR1 reads SGHTA; CDR2 reads FQGNSA.

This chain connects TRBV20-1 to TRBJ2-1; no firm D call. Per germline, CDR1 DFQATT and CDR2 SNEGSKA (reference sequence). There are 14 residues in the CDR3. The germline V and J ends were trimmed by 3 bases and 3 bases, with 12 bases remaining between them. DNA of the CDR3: TGCAGTGCTAGTGCGGACGGATTCTACAATGAGCAGTTCTTC. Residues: CSASADGFYNEQFF.

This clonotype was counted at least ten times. CDR3 DNA sequence: TGTGCCAGCAGTCGCCCGCGGGGGCAGCACTACGAGCAGTACTTC. Translation: CASSRPRGQHYEQYF. The rearrangement uses TRBV6-5 and TRBJ2-7, with D possibly TRBD2 on 7 matching bases. This CDR3 is 15 amino acids long. V lost 5 bases and J 3 bases, leaving 17 bases between the germline ends. The germline V gene encodes CDR1 MNHEY and CDR2 SVGAGI.